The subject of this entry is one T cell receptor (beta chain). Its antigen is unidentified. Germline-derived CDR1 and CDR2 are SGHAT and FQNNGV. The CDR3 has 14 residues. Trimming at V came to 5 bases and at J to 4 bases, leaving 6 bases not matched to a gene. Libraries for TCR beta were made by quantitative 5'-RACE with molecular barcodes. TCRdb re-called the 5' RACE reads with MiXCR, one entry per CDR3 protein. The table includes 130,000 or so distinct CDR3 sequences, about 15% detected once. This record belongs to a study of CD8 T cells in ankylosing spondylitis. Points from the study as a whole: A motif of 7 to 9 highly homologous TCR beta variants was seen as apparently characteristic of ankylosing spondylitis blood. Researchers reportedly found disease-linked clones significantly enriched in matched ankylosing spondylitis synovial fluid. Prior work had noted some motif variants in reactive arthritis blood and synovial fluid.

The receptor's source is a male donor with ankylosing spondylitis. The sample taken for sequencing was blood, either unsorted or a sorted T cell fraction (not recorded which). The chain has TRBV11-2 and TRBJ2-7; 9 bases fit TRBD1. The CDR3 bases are TGTGCCAGCAGCCCAGACAGGGGGTGGTACGAGCAGTACTTC. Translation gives CASSPDRGWYEQYF.